Presented here are 7 T cell receptor beta chains from one specimen sequenced in a study of cytomegalovirus exposure and HLA in healthy donors (TCRdb year 2017). Library preparation employed the immunoSEQ multiplex PCR assay. The multiplex PCR relied on a mix of 60 forward primers for TCR Vbeta segments and 13 reverse primers for TCR Jbeta segments. Entries here come from immuneACCESS through TCRdb and include only in-frame sequences with V and J called. Some clones fail to appear in such tables; in the studies checked, an unresolved V gene covers under half of the shortfall, and the cause of the remainder is unknown. This sample lists around 130,000 clones; 75% were detected once. The top ten clonotypes cover less than 4% of the sample. Sequenced: PBMCs. These receptors all come from a young man in good health and CMV-seronegative.

The J gene is TRBJ2-2, the V gene TRBV27; 8 bases map to TRBD2. CDR3 length: 15 amino acids. V was pared by 3 bases and J by 3 bases, with 3 bases of the junction left unmatched. Germline V gene data show CDR1 as MNHEY and CDR2 as SMNVEV (reference sequence). This CDR3 is CASSFTGGYTGELFF. CDR3 sequence (DNA): TGTGCCAGCAGTTTCACGGGGGGGTACACCGGGGAGCTGTTTTTT.

As DNA, the CDR3 is TGTGCCAGCAGTTTCTTAGGGACAGGGGGGATCTACGAGCAGTACTTC. Protein sequence: CASSFLGTGGIYEQYF. The rearrangement joins TRBV28 to TRBJ2-7; TRBD1 matches 11 bases. The germline V gene has CDR1 MDHEN and CDR2 SYDVKM. CDR3 length: 16 amino acids. J was trimmed by 3 bases and V by 3 bases; bases with no gene match: 7.

CDR3 residues: CASSDRVDQPQHF. CDR3 nucleotides: TGTGCCAGCAGTGACAGGGTTGATCAGCCCCAGCATTTT. The chain uses TRBV25-1 and TRBJ1-5, with a weak D call TRBD1 (5 bases). V was shortened by 3 bases and J by 5 bases, with 8 bases between the two germline ends. This CDR3 contains 13 residues. Germline CDR1 reads MGHDK; CDR2 reads SYGVNS.

The genes are TRBV4-1 and TRBJ2-3; 10 positions agree with TRBD2. Germline V gene sequence: CDR1 MGHRA, CDR2 YSYEKL. The CDR3 runs 15 residues. V dropped 5 bases and J dropped 3; count of bases not matched to a gene: 5. Written as DNA, the CDR3 is TGCGCCAGCAGCGATCTAGCGGGGGCTACAGATACGCAGTATTTT. Translating it yields CASSDLAGATDTQYF.

The rearrangement joins TRBV28 to TRBJ2-1; 7 nucleotides line up with TRBD2. The J segment lost 6 bases and the V segment lost 0 bases, leaving 8 bases of the junction unmatched. This CDR3 is 16 amino acids long. Germline V gives CDR1 MDHEN, CDR2 SYDVKM. The CDR3 here is CASSLWGGDEANEQFF. The CDR3 region has the DNA TGTGCCAGCAGTTTATGGGGAGGGGACGAGGCCAATGAGCAGTTCTTC.

The sample holds a few counts of this clone. The chain combines TRBV4-1 with TRBJ2-2, with 10 bases identical to TRBD2. J lost 6 bases, V lost 0 bases, and 13 bases had no gene match. The CDR3 runs 19 residues. The V gene's germline CDR1 is MGHRA and CDR2 YSYEKL. CDR3: CASSQDRDSGRARAGELFF. DNA of the CDR3: TGCGCCAGCAGCCAAGATCGGGACAGCGGGAGGGCCCGGGCCGGGGAGCTGTTTTTT.

The chain carries TRBV4-1 and TRBJ2-7; D possibly corresponds to TRBD2 (6 bases). V dropped 0 bases and J dropped 5 bases, with 14 bases sitting between them. The CDR3 totals 15 residues. Germline loops: CDR1 MGHRA, CDR2 YSYEKL. The chain's CDR3 is CASSQEGLPNNEQYF. In DNA form, the CDR3 reads TGCGCCAGCAGCCAAGAGGGACTCCCGAACAACGAGCAGTACTTC.